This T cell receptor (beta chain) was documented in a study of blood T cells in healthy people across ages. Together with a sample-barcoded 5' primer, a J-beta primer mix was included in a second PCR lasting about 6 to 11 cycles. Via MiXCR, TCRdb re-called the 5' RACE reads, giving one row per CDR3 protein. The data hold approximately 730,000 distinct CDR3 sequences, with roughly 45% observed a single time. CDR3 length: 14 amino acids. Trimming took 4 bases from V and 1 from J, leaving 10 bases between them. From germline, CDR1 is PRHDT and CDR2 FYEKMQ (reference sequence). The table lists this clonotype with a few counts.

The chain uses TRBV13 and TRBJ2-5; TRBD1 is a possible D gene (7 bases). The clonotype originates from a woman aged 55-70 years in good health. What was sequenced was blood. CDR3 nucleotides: TGTGCCAGCAGCTCGGAGGGGGCCCAAGAGACCCAGTACTTC. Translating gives CASSSEGAQETQYF.